The T cell receptor (beta chain) described here comes from a study of T-cell reconstitution after alpha-beta-depleted transplantation in children. This CDR3 spans 10 amino acids. The authors prepared the TCRbeta library with unique molecular identifiers. Each CDR3 protein is one row after TCRdb ran MiXCR on the PCR reads. This sample yields about 540,000 distinct CDR3 sequences, of which 25% to 30% are seen a single time; under 45% belongs to the top ten. Here the sequenced sample was PBMCs, taken before TCRalphabeta/CD19-depleted stem cell transplant. The sequence was collected from a boy younger than two with Wiskott-Aldrich syndrome, due to receive a stem cell transplant. The chain employs TRBV21-1 and TRBJ2-7. TRBV21-1 has pseudogene status. The CDR3 DNA reads TGTGCCAGCAGCAAATTGGAGCGGTTCGTC. Translating it yields CASSKLERFV.